This TCR beta chain is drawn from a study of T cell responses to AZD1222 COVID-19 vaccine. Regarding the study as a whole: Recipients of two AZD1222 doses showed rising Spike-specific TCR breadth and depth. The study reported that nearly half of spike-specific TCRs target unmutated variant regions.

Worth noting for this clone: Its target is not known.

In germline, CDR1 is SEHNR, CDR2 FQNEAQ (reference sequence). The CDR3 is 15 amino acids. Trimming removed 1 base at V and 4 bases at J, with 13 bases between. Only in-frame clones appear in the TCRdb table, and some are missing; sequencing was by immunoSEQ multiplex PCR. In the table there are about 130,000 clones, over 90% of which are singletons. The rearrangement uses TRBV7-9 and TRBJ1-2, with D perhaps matching TRBD1 (6 bases). Sequences were derived from peripheral blood, sampled on day 0 of AZD1222 vaccination. The clonotype was recovered from an adult in good health. The CDR3 is CASSLGEDSFYGYTF. CDR3 bases: TGTGCCAGCAGCTTAGGGGAGGACAGCTTCTATGGCTACACCTTC.